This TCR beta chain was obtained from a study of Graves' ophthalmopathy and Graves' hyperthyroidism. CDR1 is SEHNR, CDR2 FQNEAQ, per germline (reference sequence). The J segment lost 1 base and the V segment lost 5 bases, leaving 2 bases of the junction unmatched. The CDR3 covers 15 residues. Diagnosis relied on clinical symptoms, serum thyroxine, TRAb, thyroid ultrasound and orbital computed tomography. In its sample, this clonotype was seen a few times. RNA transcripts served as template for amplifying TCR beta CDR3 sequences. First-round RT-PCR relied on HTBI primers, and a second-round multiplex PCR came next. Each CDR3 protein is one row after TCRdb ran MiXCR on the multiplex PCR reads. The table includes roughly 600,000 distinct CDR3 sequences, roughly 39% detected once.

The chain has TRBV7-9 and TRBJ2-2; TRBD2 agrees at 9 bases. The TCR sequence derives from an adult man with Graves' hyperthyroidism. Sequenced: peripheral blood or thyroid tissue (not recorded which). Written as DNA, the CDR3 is TGTGCCAGCAGCCGTAGCGGGGGGAACACCGGGGAGCTGTTTTTT. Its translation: CASSRSGGNTGELFF.